At least ten counts were recorded for the clone carrying this TCR beta chain. Its antigen is not known. These data belong to a study of Graves' ophthalmopathy and Graves' hyperthyroidism. The CDR3 is 15 amino acids. CDR1 is MNHEY and CDR2 is SVGAGI in the germline V gene. Trimming took 0 bases from V and 2 from J, leaving 11 bases between them. For donors with ophthalmopathy, the disease showed moderate-to-severe activity, reached CAS ≥3 and NOSPECS ≥4, and had lasted under 3 months. Study conclusions and caveats: Appearing in blood as well were most expanded thyroid clonotypes above 0.001 frequency.

Using RNA transcripts, the TCR beta CDR3 regions were amplified. After a first-round RT-PCR with HTBI primers, a second-round multiplex PCR was run. In TCRdb, the multiplex PCR reads were re-called with MiXCR into one record per CDR3 protein. The sample includes fewer than 600,000 distinct CDR3 sequences, under 15% of them seen just once. This receptor was identified in a woman aged 25-40 years with Graves' ophthalmopathy. This chain uses TRBV6-5 with TRBJ2-7; D possibly corresponds to TRBD2 (5 bases). Material for sequencing was blood. The CDR3 loop reads CASSYSAGGTYEQYF. DNA for the CDR3: TGTGCCAGCAGTTACTCCGCAGGAGGAACCTACGAGCAGTACTTC.